This T cell receptor beta chain is drawn from a study of cytomegalovirus exposure and HLA in healthy donors. The overall study: It was reported in a later analysis that the approximately 120 validation repertoires used the same platform as the 650 to 800 first-cohort repertoires. Study-level findings and limits: It was reported that the classifier diagnosed cytomegalovirus status with high specificity and sensitivity in both the original and validation cohorts. Researchers reported that a few CMV-associated chains were confirmed in vitro as CMV antigen-specific.

The method was immunoSEQ multiplex PCR; TCRdb's version includes in-frame clones alone and lacks a portion of them. The sample consists of some 270,000 clones, 80% to 90% of them appearing once. Germline trimming cut 2 bases from V and 1 base from J; bases unmatched to any gene: 0. Germline V CDR1 and CDR2: SGHAT, FQNNGV. The CDR3 is made up of 16 amino acids. Details on this clone: What it recognizes is unknown.

The donors were members of the validation cohort, which comprised under 150 subjects and was separate from the first cohort of 600 to 850 subjects. The chain uses TRBV11-2 and TRBJ2-2; 11 bases are a match to TRBD2. The sample was PBMCs. The TCR comes from a woman aged 18-30 years in good health and CMV-seronegative. The CDR3 DNA sequence: TGTGCCAGCAGCTTAACTAGCGGGGGGAACACCGGGGAGCTGTTTTTT. It is translated as CASSLTSGGNTGELFF.